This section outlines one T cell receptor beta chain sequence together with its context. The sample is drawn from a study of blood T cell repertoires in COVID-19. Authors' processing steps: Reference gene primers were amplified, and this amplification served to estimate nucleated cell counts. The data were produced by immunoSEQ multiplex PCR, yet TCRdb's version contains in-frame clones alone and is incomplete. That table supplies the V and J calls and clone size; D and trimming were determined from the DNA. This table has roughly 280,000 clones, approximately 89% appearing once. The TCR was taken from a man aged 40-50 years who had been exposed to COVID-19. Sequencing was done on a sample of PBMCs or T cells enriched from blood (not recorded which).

The CDR3 protein is CASSDGTGIYGYTF. The CDR3 nucleotides are TGTGCCAGCAGTGATGGGACAGGGATCTATGGCTACACCTTC. The J gene is TRBJ1-2, the V gene TRBV6-1; TRBD1 matches at 9 bases. The CDR3 length is 14 residues. Per the germline V gene, CDR1 is MNHNS and CDR2 is SASEGT. After removal of 3 bases from V and 4 bases from J, the junction contained 3 bases not matched to a gene.